This section outlines one T cell receptor beta chain sequence together with its context. It has no known antigen specificity. Base quality data are lacking; no much larger clone is found one base away. In total, approximately 610 healthy bone marrow donors made up the cohort. All cohort members were sampled while nominally healthy, although unrecorded immune exposures were likely present. The donor was CMV seronegative and belonged to the group of 350 to 400 seronegative cohort members. A peripheral blood sample was provided by each donor, and peripheral blood mononuclear cells were used for TCR beta sequencing. The Qiagen DNeasy Blood Extraction Kit was used to extract genomic DNA from the blood cell samples. The data derive from a study of cytomegalovirus exposure and HLA in healthy donors (dated by TCRdb to 2015 to 2018). Regarding the complete study: An earlier analysis of approximately 550 of the donors reported approximately 300 Gb of sequence data and some 100 million unique TCR beta sequences from about 200 million T cells. To study patterns of TCR occurrence, a later analysis re-analyzed previously published TCR beta repertoires from hundreds of donors and added high-resolution HLA genotyping. About five DR-DQ haplotypes were handled as single units for association and clustering because linkage in the cohort was strong. The study used immunosequencing to profile the T cell repertoires of approximately 690 subjects and linked those repertoires to cytomegalovirus serostatus. In addition to the first cohort of approximately 650 subjects, a separate validation cohort of some 120 different subjects was used. About 310 gigabases of sequencing data and tens of millions of unique TCR sequences were included in an early release covering around 600 HLA-typed donors. To predict cytomegalovirus infection status, the study combined high-throughput TCR immunosequencing, statistical association of individual TCRs with disease status, and machine learning. Alongside the repertoire data, information on donor age, sex, ethnicity and CMV serostatus was compiled. Across 398 genotyped donors of the cohort, an average of approximately 240,000 unique TCR beta nucleotide sequences per donor were sequenced, and approximately 17% of those sequences were non-productive. All discovery cohort repertoires had been generated using a single sequencing platform. In an earlier analysis of a few hundred of the donors, high-throughput TCR beta sequencing was used to judge whether each TCR beta V gene segment behaved as functional or pseudogenic. Typing coverage varied by locus: roughly 629-630 donors for A, B, C, DRB1 and DQB1; roughly 520 for DQA1; over 600 for DPA1; roughly 470 for DPB1. A later genetic analysis used genome-wide SNP genotypes for about 55% of the 666 donors, treating that subset as a discovery cohort. The study was designed to test whether signatures of past pathogen exposure could be identified by cataloging public T cell receptors. Rather than drawing on any new phenotypic data, the later analysis identified candidate immune exposures from TCR beta sequences and the way those sequences occurred across donors. Both class I and class II loci were covered by HLA typing, at four-digit resolution. The genetic ancestry cluster associated with self-reported Caucasian donors included 70% to 85% of the 350 to 500 genotyped donors.

Per the germline V gene (reference sequence), LNHNV is the CDR1 and YYDKDF is the CDR2. After removal of 8 bases from V and 2 bases from J, the junction retains 6 bases not matched to a gene. The CDR3 holds 15 amino acids from the cysteine to the phenylalanine. This entry keeps only the CDR3 DNA: 45 bases, framed from base 1. Paper-wide results and their limitations: Strong co-occurrence of HLA alleles, especially DR and DQ, made assigning TCR associations to individual alleles difficult. Correlated functional status among segregating V segments might reflect linkage disequilibrium, but an unknown experimental factor could not be ruled out. According to a later analysis, most CMV-associated TCR beta chains appeared to be HLA-restricted, and the HLA associations seemed to be driven largely by CMV exposure. While some public TCRs were present in many individuals, most TCR sequences turned up only very rarely across donors. The classifier was reported to diagnose cytomegalovirus status with high specificity and sensitivity in both the original and validation cohorts. At a false discovery rate of 0.05, a later analysis linked 15,000 to 20,000 TCR beta sequences to specific HLA alleles. Because counts were too low, about 15 rarely observed V segments, including chromosome 9 orphons, were left out of the earlier analysis of a few hundred of the donors. A later genetic analysis associated a missense DCLRE1C variant with V-gene and J-gene trimming of TCR beta chains, and an independent cohort replicated the association. A few of the identified cytomegalovirus-associated TCR beta chains were confirmed in vitro to be specific for cytomegalovirus antigens. Some IMGT-functional V segments, including TRBV6-2 and TRBV6-3, could not be told apart with the 87-base-pair reads, so those segments were excluded. In a later analysis, several top co-occurrence clusters were reported to appear linked to parvovirus B19, influenza, CMV and Epstein-Barr virus. Because some donors lacked HLA typing at each locus, the association tests relied only on the typed subset. According to a later genetic analysis, donors in an Asian-associated ancestry cluster had fewer N-insertions in productive TCRs than the roughly 670-donor mean. The only immune exposure information available for the cohort was CMV serostatus. The presence/absence analyses assumed that sequencing depth was roughly uniform across donors, and that assumption may not be true. The sequencing pipeline was judged likely to have produced a cluster of highly shared sequence variants as a technical artifact. The study listed 150 to 200 TCR beta chains as associated with cytomegalovirus. In a later analysis, TCR association rates were found to vary across HLA loci, with the most associated TCRs seen for DRB1 alleles and the fewest for HLA-C alleles. A further reported finding was that TCR beta sequences accurately predicted the HLA-A and HLA-B alleles for most subjects in the first cohort. According to the authors, the approach could potentially be generalized to other disease states and immunological phenotypes. This cohort had only TCR beta chains sequenced, and the lack of alpha or paired-chain data limited which features could be detected. In a later analysis, HLA-associated TCR beta chains were found to be more clonally expanded and to have lower generation probabilities than equally common non-associated chains. An earlier analysis of approximately 600 of the donors showed that most TCR beta V segments appeared in productive rearrangements either about 87% or about 30% of the time, which broadly matched IMGT annotations.

Receptors were amplified or captured by the immunoSEQ multiplex PCR assay. For the multiplex PCR, a mixture combining 60 forward primers for TCR Vbeta segments and 13 reverse primers for TCR Jbeta segments was used. The CDR3 region of rearranged TCR beta genes was amplified from genomic DNA with a multiplex PCR assay. The Illumina HiSeq System was used to sequence the amplified TCR beta libraries as 87-base-pair reads. Per the source publication's procedure: In a later analysis, around 80 million unique TCR beta chains were counted across the roughly 670 repertoires, and about 9.9 million of these chains were shared by at least two donors. Raw reads were error-corrected and collapsed into unique sequences with a nearest-neighbor algorithm that merged closely related sequences to remove PCR and sequencing errors. V, D and J gene segments were assigned by aligning CDR3 sequences to IMGT reference sequences. For a sequence to be retained, a match of at least six nucleotides to both a V gene segment and a J gene segment was required. A rearrangement was called productive if the CDR3 had no stop codons and remained in frame with V and J, and every other rearrangement was called non-productive. CDR3 was defined by IMGT convention, running from the second conserved V-encoded cysteine to the conserved J-encoded phenylalanine. In an earlier analysis of approximately 590 of the donors, sequences lacking an unambiguous match to a single V gene segment were excluded. In an earlier analysis of approximately 560 of the donors, a V segment was called functional when productive rearrangements were above 56.7%, and segregating when the standard deviation between donors exceeded 5%. A statistical classification framework was built for diagnosing cytomegalovirus status from the catalog of TCR beta chain sequences. In a later analysis, TCR nucleotide sequences were compared against IMGT/GENE-DB human TR gene sequences so that V and J genes could be assigned. A later analysis assigned CDR3 sequences and most-parsimonious VDJ recombination scenarios with the TCRdist pipeline. In a later analysis, each TCR beta chain was defined by its CDR3 amino acid sequence together with its V-gene family, and reads lacking a unique V-gene family were excluded. A later analysis removed 500 to 600 highly shared, low-generation-probability nucleotide sequences to deal with suspected cross-contamination and a sequencing artifact. A later analysis calculated a clonal expansion index for each public chain from normalized within-repertoire ranks of inferred template counts. A later analysis computed generation probabilities with a VDJ recombination model fitted to out-of-frame rearrangements, and checked the results against IGoR. In a later analysis, TCR-TCR, TCR-HLA and TCR-CMV co-occurrence was scored with hypergeometric tests, and a repertoire-size bias correction was applied to TCR pairs. To estimate false discovery rates, a later analysis permuted the HLA or CMV assignments 20 times. A later analysis grouped co-occurring TCRs with DBSCAN, adding TCRdist sequence similarity when clustering within HLA-allele-positive subsets. Repertoires with fewer than 30,000 or more than 120,000 public chains, plus five repertoires with anomalous nucleotide sharing, were excluded from co-occurrence clustering. TCRdb took this table from immuneACCESS and kept in-frame rearrangements with V and J called. Such tables lack part of the clones; where checked against another copy, unresolved V genes explain under half of the gap, and the rest is unexplained. The DNA was the basis for D and trimming; V, J and clone size are from that table. The sample includes about 160,000 clones, with roughly 80% observed a single time. The leading ten clones occupy about 4.5% of the sample.

Sequencing was performed on PBMCs. This receptor chain uses TRBV15 and TRBJ2-2, and TRBD2 aligns with 9 junction nucleotides. This TCR came from a middle-aged man in good health and CMV-seronegative. The bases are TGTGCCACCCGGGGGACTAGCCATAACACCGGGGAGCTGTTTTTT. It encodes CATRGTSHNTGELFF.